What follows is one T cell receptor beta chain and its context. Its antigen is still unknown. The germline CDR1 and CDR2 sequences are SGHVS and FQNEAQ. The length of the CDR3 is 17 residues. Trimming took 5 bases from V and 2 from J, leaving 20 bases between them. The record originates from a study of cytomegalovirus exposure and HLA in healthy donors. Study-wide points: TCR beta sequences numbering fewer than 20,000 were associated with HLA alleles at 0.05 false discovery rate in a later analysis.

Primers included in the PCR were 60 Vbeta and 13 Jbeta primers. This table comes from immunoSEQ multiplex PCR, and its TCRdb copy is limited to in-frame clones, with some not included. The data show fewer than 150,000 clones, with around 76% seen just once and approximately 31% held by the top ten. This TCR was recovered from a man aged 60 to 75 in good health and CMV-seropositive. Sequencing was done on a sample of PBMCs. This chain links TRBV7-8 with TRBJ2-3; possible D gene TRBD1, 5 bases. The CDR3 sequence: CASSLQAGKVLTDTQYF. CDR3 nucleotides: TGTGCCAGCAGCCTCCAGGCAGGGAAGGTCCTCACAGATACGCAGTATTTT. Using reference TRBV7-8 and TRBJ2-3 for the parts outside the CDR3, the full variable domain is GAGVSQSPRYKVAKRGQDVALRCDPISGHVSLFWYQQALGQGPEFLTYFQNEAQLDKSGLPSDRFFAERPEGSVSTLKIQRTQQEDSAVYLCASSLQAGKVLTDTQYFGPGTRLTVL.